This T cell receptor (beta chain) originates from a study of tumor-infiltrating lymphocytes in primary liver carcinoma (dated by TCRdb to 2016 to 2017). Study-level background: Between November 2015 and March 2016, roughly five patients in China with histopathologically diagnosed primary liver carcinoma had surgical resection. Across five regions of each liver tumor, along with adjacent normal tissue and blood, the study brought together TCRbeta repertoire sequencing, expression microarrays and whole-exome sequencing. Of the five patients (three men and two women, aged 30 to 69 years), four had hepatocellular carcinoma and one had combined HCC and intrahepatic cholangiocarcinoma. Each sample produced roughly 3.5 to 7.13 million productive TCRbeta reads, and read depth showed no significant difference between tissue types. Reproducibility between technical replicate repertoires was high, with correlation coefficients above 0.98 and mean shared-clone rates roughly 0.87. The five patients had tumors of stage T1-T3 N0M0, with maximum diameters ranging from roughly 4.2 to 11 cm. A total of around 35 specimens from 5 patients went through TCRbeta repertoire sequencing, namely 25 tumor regions, 5 adjacent noncancerous liver tissues and 5 peripheral blood samples. Here is what the overall study found, with its caveats: Comparison of CD4+ and CD8+ T cell repertoires was precluded by the use of bulk unsorted samples. Repertoire overlap was higher between tumor regions (mean roughly 36%) than tumor-adjacent (17%) or tumor-blood (approximately 14%) pairs, consistent with antigen-driven expansion. Compared with blood, tumors had a significantly larger share of the repertoire taken up by the top 250 clones (p = 0.039). Only the TCR beta chain was sequenced, so true repertoire diversity is likely underestimated because unpaired alpha chains were not captured. The study included only four to six patients, and the authors note findings should be validated in a larger study.

TCRbeta-specific cDNA was reverse-transcribed from 500 ng total RNA using a constant-region primer and ProtoScript II reverse transcriptase. The TCRbeta libraries were prepared through three rounds of nested multiplex PCR following a slightly modified ARM-PCR procedure. Multiplex TRBV1-TRBV30 forward primers and a Cbeta reverse primer were used in the first two PCR rounds, each of which was run for around 10 cycles. A final 25-cycle PCR with Deep VentR polymerase added sample barcodes and Illumina adapters. Before sequencing, amplicons of 200-500 bp were purified from gel using a QIAquick gel extraction kit. The TCRbeta amplicons were sequenced with 250-bp paired-end reads on an Illumina HiSeq 2500. The published analysis was carried out like this. Reads were quality-trimmed with Trimmomatic v0.33, and paired reads were merged with FLASH v1.2.11 to recover full CDR3 sequences. MiGEC v1.2.1b assigned V, D and J germline segments to the rearranged TCRbeta sequences. Clonotype statistics, along with Shannon-Wiener diversity indices, were calculated using VDJtools v1.0.0. To reduce sampling bias, subsequent analyses other than the diversity analysis used only the 250 most abundant clonotypes in each sample. TCRdb redid the processing of the public reads, applying fastp at Q25 and MiXCR, and retained in-frame beta chains. Rows matching on CDR3 protein sequence are summarized as one entry with the most common DNA and genes. For this entry, the V and J calls and clone size follow TCRdb and not the study's own pipeline. For this sample there are 250,000 to 350,000 distinct CDR3 sequences; about three fifths appear just once. The top ten clonotypes cover about 17% of the sample.

RNA from unsorted whole blood was extracted with TRIzol reagent, and germline DNA was obtained with the DNeasy Blood & Tissue kit. At the time of sampling, the patients had chronic HBV infection and had not received any treatment. About 3.6 milliliters of peripheral blood were collected into K2EDTA tubes before surgery. Points on this clonotype: Its cognate antigen has yet to be identified. It may be a read error: a sequence one base away is much more abundant.

The CDR3 runs 12 residues from the cysteine to the phenylalanine. Left in the record is the CDR3 DNA by itself, 36 bases read in frame from the first base. The chain is encoded by TRBV12-3 or TRBV12-4 joined to TRBJ1-2; the D gene cannot be named for sure. The receptor was isolated from a woman aged 25 to 39 with primary liver carcinoma and hepatitis B virus infection. Sequencing was done on a sample of peripheral blood. The DNA sequence is given as TGTGTCAGCAGTCTCTGGAACTATGGCTACACCTTC. Its protein product is CVSSLWNYGYTF.